Shown below are 24 T cell receptor beta chains from a single sample sequenced in a study of response to subunit inactivated influenza vaccine (dated by TCRdb to the late 2010s). The protocol used for the library was RT-PCR. The data were produced on an Illumina HiSeq 2500. The public reads were reanalyzed by TCRdb: fastp trimming at Q25, MiXCR alignment, in-frame beta chains only. For every CDR3 protein sequence, its rows merge into one entry that carries the most common genes and DNA. For this sample there are 530,000 or so distinct CDR3 sequences; around 11% appear just once. The top ten hold about 9.4% of the sample. This sample comprised PBMCs from blood, obtained on the day of vaccination. Receptor source: a man aged 50 to 59 who received an inactivated influenza vaccine. Donor details come from another sample of the same person, matched by shared clones.

This clonotype was picked up a small number of times. The rearrangement links TRBV7-9 to TRBJ2-2; D unresolved. CDR1 is SEHNR, CDR2 FQNEAQ, per germline (reference sequence). The CDR3 is 15 amino acids. Between the trimmed V and J ends, which lost 5 bases and 1 base, there was a span of 11 bases. This CDR3 is CASSQRRLNTGELFF. CDR3 coding DNA: TGTGCCAGCAGCCAAAGGCGGCTGAACACCGGGGAGCTGTTTTTT.

The genes are TRBV20-1 and TRBJ2-2, with 8 bases aligning to TRBD2. CDR3 length equals 14 residues. J gave up 5 bases and V 3 bases, and 5 bases lay outside the gene matches. Germline loops: CDR1 DFQATT, CDR2 SNEGSKA (reference sequence). The CDR3 coding sequence is TGCAGTGCTAGCCGGGAGGGCCGGACCGGGGAGCTGTTTTTT. As protein: CSASREGRTGELFF.

The rearrangement uses TRBV5-1 and TRBJ2-2; possible D gene TRBD1, 5 bases. Trimming took off 6 bases at V and 2 bases at J, with 11 bases between the two ends. CDR1 and CDR2 (germline): SGHRS, YFSETQ. The CDR3 length is 14 residues. The CDR3 spells CASIGQTNTGELFF. CDR3 coding DNA: TGCGCCAGCATCGGACAAACTAACACCGGGGAGCTGTTTTTT.

This clonotype was counted only a few times. V and J are TRBV7-2 and TRBJ2-2; no definite D call. Germline V CDR1 and CDR2: SGHTA, FQGNSA. The length of the CDR3 is 13 residues. V was pared by 3 bases and J by 4 bases, with 6 bases between. DNA of the CDR3: TGTGCCAGCAGCTTTTCCCGCACCGGGGAGCTGTTTTTT. As protein: CASSFSRTGELFF.

The chain links TRBV9 to TRBJ2-7; D is perhaps TRBD1 (6 bases). Germline-derived CDR1 and CDR2 are SGDLS and YYNGEE. The V end was cut by 4 bases, the J end by 2 bases, with 13 bases between. The CDR3 contains 14 residues. In DNA form, the CDR3 reads TGTGCCAGCAGCTCAACCGGGACACCCTACGAGCAGTACTTC. This codes for CASSSTGTPYEQYF.

V gene TRBV30 combines with J gene TRBJ1-5; D is undetermined. Per germline, CDR1 GTSNPN and CDR2 SVGIG (reference sequence). V was clipped by 0 bases and J by 0 bases, with 9 bases between them. The CDR3 is 15 residues long. CDR3 protein: CAWSVTGPSNQPQHF. The CDR3 coding sequence is TGTGCCTGGAGTGTAACCGGTCCTAGCAATCAGCCCCAGCATTTT. Filled out from reference TRBV30 and TRBJ1-5, the complete variable domain reads SQTIHQWPATLVQPVGSPLSLECTVEGTSNPNLYWYRQAAGRGLQLLFYSVGIGQISSEVPQNLSASRPQDRQFILSSKKLLLSDSGFYLCAWSVTGPSNQPQHFGDGTRLSIL.

The chain carries TRBV5-1 and TRBJ2-5; D gene uncertain. V lost 1 base and J 1 base, leaving 8 bases between the germline ends. The CDR3 has 14 residues. The V gene's germline CDR1 is SGHRS and CDR2 YFSETQ. CDR3 nucleotides: TGCGCCAGCAGCTTGAAGGTTCCCCAAGAGACCCAGTACTTC. Its protein product is CASSLKVPQETQYF. Looking up the rest from reference TRBV5-1 and TRBJ2-5 gives the full variable domain: KAGVTQTPRYLIKTRGQQVTLSCSPISGHRSVSWYQQTPGQGLQFLFEYFSETQRNKGNFPGRFSGRQFSNSRSEMNVSTLELGDSALYLCASSLKVPQETQYFGPGTRLLVL.

In this sample, this clonotype turned up once. The rearrangement uses TRBV28 and TRBJ1-1; D might be TRBD1 (5 bases). Germline V gene sequence: CDR1 MDHEN, CDR2 SYDVKM. Deletions cut 3 bases from V and 5 bases from J, with 19 bases between. CDR3 size: 16 residues. For the CDR3, the DNA is TGTGCCAGCAGTTTCTCGTGGGAGGGGAAGAGGACTGAAGCTTTCTTT. This sequence encodes CASSFSWEGKRTEAFF.

The V call is TRBV4-1, the J call TRBJ2-7, with TRBD2 matching over 9 bases. The CDR3 runs 17 residues. J lost 0 bases, V lost 1 base, and 7 bases had no gene match. The V gene's germline CDR1 is MGHRA and CDR2 YSYEKL. In DNA, the CDR3 is TGCGCCAGCAGCCAAGTGTTCCGAGCGGGAGGCTCCTACGAGCAGTACTTC. Its translation is CASSQVFRAGGSYEQYF.

This chain connects TRBV4-3 to TRBJ2-1; 9 positions agree with TRBD2. The junction had 3 bases not matched to a gene; V was cut back by 1 base and J by 2 bases. Germline values: CDR1 LGHNA, CDR2 YSLEER. The CDR3 is 16 residues long. The CDR3 protein is CASSQGASGAYNEQFF. CDR3 nucleotides: TGCGCCAGCAGCCAAGGGGCTAGCGGGGCCTACAATGAGCAGTTCTTC.

This clonotype was observed many times. The gene calls are TRBV6-2 or TRBV6-3 and TRBJ1-3; 7 bases line up with TRBD1. Unmatched junction bases numbered 8, after V lost 6 bases and J lost 0 bases. The CDR3 contains 16 residues. In germline, CDR1 is MNHEY, CDR2 SVGEGT. The CDR3 spells CASSYRGRGSGNTIYF. CDR3 nucleotide sequence: TGTGCCAGCAGCTACAGGGGACGCGGCTCTGGAAACACCATATATTTT.

This chain joins TRBV7-9 and TRBJ2-5, with 10 bases aligning to TRBD2. The CDR3 totals 15 residues. Germline trimming cut 5 bases from V and 5 bases from J; bases unmatched to any gene: 8. Per the germline V gene, CDR1 is SEHNR and CDR2 is FQNEAQ (reference sequence). The CDR3 protein is CASSRTAGGRETQYF. Written as DNA, the CDR3 is TGTGCCAGCAGCCGGACAGCGGGGGGGCGCGAGACCCAGTACTTC.

This clonotype was detected only a few times. The V and J genes are TRBV2 and TRBJ1-1; 7 bases match TRBD1. Germline trimming cut 11 bases from V and 4 bases from J; bases unmatched to any gene: 13. This CDR3 contains 14 residues. CDR1 and CDR2 from the germline V gene are SNHLY and FYNNEI. The CDR3 loop reads CAGKNGQARTEAFF. The CDR3 coding sequence is TGTGCCGGGAAAAATGGACAGGCCCGCACTGAAGCTTTCTTT.

This clonotype was found a few times. This CDR3 is CASSFLSGTLAKNIQYF. For the CDR3, the DNA is TGTGCCAGCAGCTTCCTTTCAGGAACTCTAGCCAAAAACATTCAGTACTTC. J is TRBJ2-4 and V is TRBV7-9; D remains unclear. This CDR3 region has 17 residues. The germline V and J ends were trimmed by 3 bases and 0 bases, with 15 bases remaining between them. CDR1 is SEHNR, CDR2 FQNEAQ, per germline (reference sequence).

The chain combines TRBV18 with TRBJ2-4; D unclear. Trimming took off 4 bases at V and 3 bases at J, with 10 bases between the two ends. The length of the CDR3 is 14 residues. Germline CDR1 KGHSH, CDR2 LQKENI. For the CDR3, the DNA is TGTGCCAGCTCACATCTTCCAGACAAAAACATTCAGTACTTC. This encodes CASSHLPDKNIQYF.

The rearrangement joins TRBV20-1 to TRBJ2-7, with no clear D. The germline gives CDR1 DFQATT, CDR2 SNEGSKA (reference sequence). The CDR3 covers 11 residues. Trimming shortened V by 7 bases and J by 6 bases, and 13 bases separated the two germline ends. The CDR3 loop is CSVQRVGEQYF. The CDR3 DNA follows: TGCAGTGTCCAAAGAGTAGGCGAGCAGTACTTC.

This chain joins TRBV4-1 and TRBJ2-7, with D maybe TRBD1 (6 bases). This CDR3 has 16 residues. V was trimmed by 8 bases and J by 4 bases, leaving 24 bases between them. Germline V gene sequence: CDR1 MGHRA, CDR2 YSYEKL. CDR3 residues: CASSMGPGDPLYEQYF. The CDR3 nucleotides read TGCGCCAGCTCTATGGGTCCAGGGGACCCATTATACGAGCAGTACTTC.

This CDR3 is CASSFGTGGNTEAFF. CDR3 bases: TGTGCCAGCAGCTTCGGGACAGGGGGGAACACTGAAGCTTTCTTT. The chain recombines TRBV7-2 with TRBJ1-1; 11 bases map to TRBD1. The ends lost 3 bases at V and 1 base at J; junction bases unmatched: 1. Germline CDR1 is SGHTA and CDR2 is FQGNSA. The CDR3 is 15 residues long.

V and J are TRBV7-2 and TRBJ2-5; the D is unclear. The CDR3 runs 16 residues. V gave up 3 bases and J gave up 2 bases, with 16 bases separating them. Germline V CDR1 and CDR2: SGHTA, FQGNSA. In DNA, the CDR3 is TGTGCCAGCAGCTTTGATTACTCCGGCCCGCAAGAGACCCAGTACTTC. The encoded protein is CASSFDYSGPQETQYF.

This clonotype came up a few times. The V gene is TRBV20-1, the J gene TRBJ1-2; D possibly corresponds to TRBD1 (5 bases). Trimming removed 1 base from V and 4 bases from J, with 10 bases in between. The CDR3 totals 13 residues. Germline lookup yields CDR1 DFQATT and CDR2 SNEGSKA (reference sequence). CDR3 residues: CSARATTAYGYTF. The CDR3 region has the DNA TGCAGTGCTAGAGCTACGACAGCCTATGGCTACACCTTC.

This clonotype was counted a few times. The chain couples TRBV12-3 or TRBV12-4 to TRBJ2-3; TRBD2 aligns across 8 bases. With 3 bases clipped from V and 0 bases from J, the junction kept 2 bases outside the gene matches. This CDR3 region has 15 residues. The CDR3 is CASSFIAGSTDTQYF. The CDR3 coding sequence is TGTGCCAGCAGTTTTATAGCGGGAAGCACAGATACGCAGTATTTT.

This chain links TRBV3-1 with TRBJ2-7; the match to TRBD2 covers 9 bases. Germline assignment: CDR1 LGHDT and CDR2 YNNKEL (reference sequence). V trimming: 3 bases; J trimming: 2 bases; junction bases outside the gene matches: 5. The CDR3 runs to 15 residues. CDR3 DNA sequence: TGTGCCAGCAGCCAGTCTAGCGGGACAGCCTACGAGCAGTACTTC. This sequence encodes CASSQSSGTAYEQYF.

Only a few counts were recorded for this clonotype. V gene TRBV12-3 or TRBV12-4 combines with J gene TRBJ2-5, with D possibly being TRBD1 (5 bases). The germline V and J ends were trimmed by 1 base and 3 bases, with 12 bases remaining between them. The CDR3 has 15 residues. The CDR3 loop is CASSLEGGAKETQYF. The CDR3 DNA sequence: TGTGCCAGCAGTTTAGAAGGTGGGGCAAAAGAGACCCAGTACTTC.

V and J are TRBV5-6 and TRBJ2-3; D uncertain. The CDR3 extends over 15 amino acids. V gave up 5 bases and J gave up 2 bases, with 15 bases separating them. Germline V gene data show CDR1 as SGHDT and CDR2 as YYEEEE. The CDR3 DNA follows: TGTGCCAGCAGGGGTCTGGGCGGAGTCACAGATACGCAGTATTTT. Amino acids: CASRGLGGVTDTQYF.